The following is a TCR beta chain sequence with its context. The antigen is unknown. The data derive from a study of OX40 agonist ivuxolimab in advanced cancers. Study-wide background: Cancers in dose escalation were hepatocellular, melanoma, renal cell and head and neck. Study observations and caveats: At 0.1 to 3.0 mg/kg, CD4+ and CD8+ blood T cells expanded clonally by week 6.

The data were produced by immunoSEQ multiplex PCR, yet TCRdb's version contains in-frame clones alone and is incomplete. The data hold over 55,000 clones, with approximately 86% observed a single time. V lost 3 bases and J lost 3, with 14 bases in between. CDR1 KGHSH and CDR2 LQKENI come from the germline V gene. This CDR3 spans 15 amino acids. The chain carries TRBV18 and TRBJ1-1; no definite D call. The source of this sequence is an adult with an advanced solid tumor such as melanoma, head and neck, liver or kidney cancer. The sequencing here drew on CD4+ or CD8+ T cells sorted from blood, taken in a trial of the OX40 agonist ivuxolimab. The DNA for the CDR3 is TGTGCCAGCTCACCTTACGAGAGGGCGGACACTGAAGCTTTCTTT. Its protein product is CASSPYERADTEAFF.